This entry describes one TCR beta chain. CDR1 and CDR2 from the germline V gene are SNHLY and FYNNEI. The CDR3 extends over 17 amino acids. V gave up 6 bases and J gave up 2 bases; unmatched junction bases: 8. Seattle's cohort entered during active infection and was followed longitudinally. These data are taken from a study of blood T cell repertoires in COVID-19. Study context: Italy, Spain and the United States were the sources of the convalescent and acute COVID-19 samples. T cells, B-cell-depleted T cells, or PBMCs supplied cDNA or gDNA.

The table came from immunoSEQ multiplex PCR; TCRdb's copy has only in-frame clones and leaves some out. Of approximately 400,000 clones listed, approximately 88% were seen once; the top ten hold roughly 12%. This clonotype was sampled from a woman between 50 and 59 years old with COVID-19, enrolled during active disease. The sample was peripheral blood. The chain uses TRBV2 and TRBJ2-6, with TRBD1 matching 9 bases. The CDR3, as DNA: TGTGCCAGCAGGTCCGGGACAGGGAGGGCTGGGGCCAACGTCCTGACTTTC. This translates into CASRSGTGRAGANVLTF.